This T cell receptor (beta chain) comes out of a study of cytomegalovirus exposure and HLA in healthy donors. Only in-frame clones appear in the TCRdb table, and some are missing; sequencing was by immunoSEQ multiplex PCR. This table has about 140,000 clones, 85% to 90% appearing once. This clone was observed a few times. Losses at the gene ends were 4 bases for V and 11 bases for J; bases not matched to a gene: 7. CDR1 and CDR2 (germline): LNHDA, SQIVND (reference sequence). CDR3 length: 15 amino acids. The donors were in the roughly 110-subject validation cohort; that cohort was separate from the roughly 700-subject first cohort.

The sequencing sample was made of PBMCs. This sequence originates from a woman younger than 35 in good health and CMV-seropositive. The chain couples TRBV19 to TRBJ1-6; 11 bases fit TRBD1. CDR3 residues: CASSTPGTGGPPLHF. The CDR3 DNA follows: TGTGCCAGTAGTACCCCCGGGACAGGGGGTCCACCCCTCCACTTT.